This T cell receptor (beta chain) was observed in a study of blood T cell dynamics during melanoma immunotherapy. This sample's time point: week 3, after first cycle of checkpoint inhibitor. Patients with prior systemic cancer treatment, concomitant immunosuppressants, or other active malignancies were excluded. The V gene end was trimmed by 3 bases and the J gene end by 4 bases; junction bases not matched to a gene: 7. The CDR3 runs 14 residues. Germline values: CDR1 SGDLS, CDR2 YYNGEE. Clones were read by immunoSEQ multiplex PCR, and TCRdb kept only the in-frame ones, dropping some. Here the sample spans about 17,000 clones, nearly 90% being singletons.

The J gene is TRBJ2-7, the V gene TRBV9; 7 nucleotides align to TRBD2. The starting material was blood, obtained from a patient treated with checkpoint blockade. This clonotype was sampled from a human donor with melanoma. CDR3 protein: CASSAFGEGYEQYF. CDR3 in DNA: TGTGCCAGCAGCGCCTTTGGGGAGGGGTACGAGCAGTACTTC.